This T cell receptor (beta chain) emerged from a study of CXCR3-negative and CXCR3-positive naive CD8 T cells. In the study overall: Each library gave roughly 1.4 +/- 0.3 million of 130 million to 150 million TRB reads.

Looked up from germline, CDR1 is ENHRY and CDR2 is SYGVKD. This CDR3 has 14 amino acids. Overall study findings and caveats: Both naive subsets had comparably high diversity; memory CD8+ cells much lower. In CXCR3-positive naive cells, the TRB CDR3s were more hydrophobic than in CXCR3-negative naive cells. Cryopreserved cells partially lost CXCR3 expression, and fresh PBMCs were used in most assays.

Those CD8+ T cells considered naive were CD45RO-CCR7+CD27+CD95-. The TRB libraries of cDNA were built by UMI-labeled 5' RACE. Following a re-call of the 5' RACE reads, TCRdb has one entry per CDR3 protein and lacks DNA. The sample has about 150,000 distinct CDR3 sequences. Concerning this clonotype: The antigen is not known.

Material: naive CXCR3+ CD8+ T cells from blood. Specified subset: CD45RO-CCR7+CD27+CD95- naive CD8+ T cells expressing CXCR3 (TNR3+). This chain links TRBV10-3 with TRBJ2-7; the D call of TRBD2 rests on TCRdb alone, since no DNA is present to check it. The clonotype comes from a human donor in good health. Some clones in this sample may be carry-over from other donors' samples. The CDR3 sequence: CAISELIAGPGQYF.